This T cell receptor beta chain came from a study of read filtering for tumor transcriptome and immune sequencing. About the research overall: Per sample, TCR-region reads ranged about 4.05 to 11 million by IR-seq, about 75 to 1273 by RNA-seq.

This clonotype showed up many times. The antigen is not known. Study-level findings and limits: Sorted CD138-negative bone marrow cells were not purified T cells.

J gave up 4 bases and V 5 bases, and 7 bases lay outside the gene matches. CDR3 length: 14 amino acids. The germline gives CDR1 SGHTA, CDR2 FQGNSA. This library used roughly 400 ng RNA and molecular barcoded adaptors spanning alpha/delta and beta/gamma chains. TCRdb used MiXCR to reprocess the reads, holding one entry per CDR3 protein. The data contain over 45,000 distinct CDR3 sequences, roughly 12% of them seen just once; the ten biggest clones take up roughly 15%. J is TRBJ2-7 and V is TRBV7-2; 8 bases are shared with TRBD2. The sequenced material came from a population of CD138-negative cells sorted from bone marrow. The clonotype comes from a donor aged 40 or older with multiple myeloma. In DNA form, the CDR3 reads TGTGCCAGCAGCCCCGGACTAGCTCGGTACGAGCAGTACTTC. Amino acids: CASSPGLARYEQYF.